A selection of T cell receptor beta chains follows, all from one sample in a study of tumor-infiltrating lymphocytes in primary liver carcinoma. TCRdb re-called the multiplex PCR reads through MiXCR, storing one row per CDR3 protein. The table shows just over 300,000 distinct CDR3 sequences, with 45% to 70% occurring only once. Sequenced input: peripheral blood. The source is a woman aged 25 to 39 with primary liver carcinoma and hepatitis B virus infection. Each CDR3 is given with its conserved first and last residue. Each record gives: J gene, clone size, V gene, CDR3 protein. Part of the rows lack a size; the others show once, few, many or a class for expanded clones.

j_gene: TRBJ1-1; abundance: few; v_gene: TRBV6-1; CDR3aa: CASSQDRTVEAFF
j_gene: TRBJ1-1; abundance: -; v_gene: TRBV7-8; CDR3aa: CTSTKYSGTGVINTEAFF
j_gene: TRBJ2-7; abundance: few; v_gene: TRBV10-2; CDR3aa: CASRTGTEQYF
j_gene: TRBJ2-2; abundance: few; v_gene: TRBV7-9; CDR3aa: CASSFGTTPNTGELFF
j_gene: TRBJ2-5; abundance: few; v_gene: TRBV6-2/TRBV6-3; CDR3aa: CASSYSIGVGETQYF
j_gene: TRBJ2-1; abundance: -; v_gene: TRBV6-2/TRBV6-3; CDR3aa: CASSFSGREAGRSEQFF
j_gene: TRBJ2-1; abundance: -; v_gene: TRBV28; CDR3aa: CASRDRDKYNEQFF
j_gene: TRBJ1-6; abundance: -; v_gene: TRBV13; CDR3aa: CVSSPPGQTVPLHF
j_gene: TRBJ2-1; abundance: many; v_gene: TRBV29-1; CDR3aa: CSVARASGVSNEQFF
j_gene: TRBJ1-1; abundance: -; v_gene: TRBV11-2; CDR3aa: CANSPTGMNTEAFF
j_gene: TRBJ2-7; abundance: -; v_gene: TRBV4-1; CDR3aa: CASSQVSPREGFRKQYF
j_gene: TRBJ2-1; abundance: -; v_gene: TRBV4-2; CDR3aa: CAISPSLRFEQFF
j_gene: TRBJ2-1; abundance: -; v_gene: TRBV5-1; CDR3aa: CASSLGLVYNEQFF
j_gene: TRBJ2-7; abundance: -; v_gene: TRBV5-1; CDR3aa: CASSLSSGTYEHYF
j_gene: TRBJ1-3; abundance: few; v_gene: TRBV13; CDR3aa: CASSLSLSGNTIYF
j_gene: TRBJ2-5; abundance: few; v_gene: TRBV12-3/TRBV12-4; CDR3aa: CASSSNRAGGETQYF
j_gene: TRBJ2-2; abundance: -; v_gene: TRBV4-3; CDR3aa: CASNQGRAGGLGELSF
j_gene: TRBJ2-7; abundance: few; v_gene: TRBV6-1; CDR3aa: CASIMASPSSYEQYF
j_gene: TRBJ2-3; abundance: -; v_gene: TRBV11-2; CDR3aa: CASSPVAGLTSADTQYF
j_gene: TRBJ2-2; abundance: medium-sized; v_gene: TRBV28; CDR3aa: CASSPWDRGLTGELFF
j_gene: TRBJ1-1; abundance: -; v_gene: TRBV11-2; CDR3aa: CASSDPRRVGDTEAFF
j_gene: TRBJ1-2; abundance: -; v_gene: TRBV10-3; CDR3aa: CAIRARQVYGYTF
j_gene: TRBJ2-1; abundance: few; v_gene: TRBV4-1; CDR3aa: CASSRTSSVNEQFF
j_gene: TRBJ2-5; abundance: once; v_gene: TRBV10-3; CDR3aa: CAISVEGETQYF
j_gene: TRBJ2-5; abundance: -; v_gene: TRBV5-4; CDR3aa: CASSLAGLAGETQYF
j_gene: TRBJ2-1; abundance: -; v_gene: TRBV28; CDR3aa: CANTWASGSDEQFF
j_gene: TRBJ2-7; abundance: -; v_gene: TRBV6-2/TRBV6-3; CDR3aa: CASSYVGNDYEQYF
j_gene: TRBJ1-1; abundance: -; v_gene: TRBV29-1; CDR3aa: CSATPGTGMNTEVFF
j_gene: TRBJ2-7; abundance: -; v_gene: TRBV6-6; CDR3aa: CASSPRTSGGSYEQYF
j_gene: TRBJ2-2; abundance: once; v_gene: TRBV12-3/TRBV12-4; CDR3aa: CASRRASGAGGITGELFF
j_gene: TRBJ2-1; abundance: few; v_gene: TRBV7-9; CDR3aa: CASPPDSGGGNEQFF
j_gene: TRBJ2-1; abundance: many; v_gene: TRBV11-2; CDR3aa: CASTTFRDTSGRNEQFF
j_gene: TRBJ1-5; abundance: many; v_gene: TRBV4-3; CDR3aa: CASSQDLETWGNQPQHF
j_gene: TRBJ2-1; abundance: -; v_gene: TRBV6-2/TRBV6-3; CDR3aa: CASSYGTSGKNEQFF
j_gene: TRBJ2-6; abundance: -; v_gene: TRBV12-3/TRBV12-4; CDR3aa: CTSSMGASGSSGANVLTF
j_gene: TRBJ2-3; abundance: -; v_gene: TRBV4-3; CDR3aa: CASSQSGLRAGTQYF
j_gene: TRBJ2-7; abundance: few; v_gene: TRBV6-2/TRBV6-3; CDR3aa: CASQDRVYHEQYF
j_gene: TRBJ2-1; abundance: -; v_gene: TRBV11-2; CDR3aa: CTSSLAGMGNEQFF
j_gene: TRBJ1-4; abundance: -; v_gene: TRBV10-3; CDR3aa: CAISESTGGGEKLFF
j_gene: TRBJ2-5; abundance: -; v_gene: TRBV11-2; CDR3aa: CASSGLGLGQETRYF
j_gene: TRBJ2-3; abundance: -; v_gene: TRBV11-1; CDR3aa: CASGLESAGGSDTQYF
j_gene: TRBJ2-6; abundance: -; v_gene: TRBV7-9; CDR3aa: CASSAVLSGANVLTF
j_gene: TRBJ2-2; abundance: many; v_gene: TRBV6-2/TRBV6-3; CDR3aa: CASSKREIAYGELFF
j_gene: TRBJ2-5; abundance: -; v_gene: TRBV12-5; CDR3aa: CASGLVLEAQYF
j_gene: TRBJ2-5; abundance: -; v_gene: TRBV12-3/TRBV12-4; CDR3aa: CASSPTGLGETQYF
j_gene: TRBJ2-7; abundance: -; v_gene: TRBV15; CDR3aa: CATSSHPGAIYF
j_gene: TRBJ2-5; abundance: -; v_gene: TRBV6-6; CDR3aa: CASSYSNFGVPETQCF
j_gene: TRBJ1-2; abundance: -; v_gene: TRBV5-6; CDR3aa: CASSAAGDRGYTF
j_gene: TRBJ2-1; abundance: -; v_gene: TRBV7-2; CDR3aa: CASSPSSGRNNEQFF
j_gene: TRBJ2-7; abundance: -; v_gene: TRBV6-5; CDR3aa: CASNYLISGNPSYEQYF
j_gene: TRBJ2-1; abundance: -; v_gene: TRBV6-2/TRBV6-3; CDR3aa: CASTPRAGRSSYNEQFF
j_gene: TRBJ2-7; abundance: -; v_gene: TRBV12-3/TRBV12-4; CDR3aa: CASRAGTGNTYEQYF
j_gene: TRBJ1-3; abundance: -; v_gene: TRBV30; CDR3aa: CACPDRVGVGNTIYF
j_gene: TRBJ2-3; abundance: -; v_gene: TRBV11-2; CDR3aa: CASGLGVRVADTQYF
j_gene: TRBJ2-4; abundance: many; v_gene: TRBV29-1; CDR3aa: CSVVPPGAAKNIQYF
j_gene: TRBJ2-7; abundance: -; v_gene: TRBV28; CDR3aa: CASTGYLAGYPYEQYF
j_gene: TRBJ2-2; abundance: many; v_gene: TRBV4-2; CDR3aa: CASSHISSGSRTGELFF
j_gene: TRBJ2-7; abundance: -; v_gene: TRBV11-2; CDR3aa: CTSSPGTLYERYF